The rows below give T cell receptor beta chains drawn from one sample of a study of T cell repertoires and HLA-DP antigens. Repertoires were generated with immunoSEQ multiplex PCR, while TCRdb's copy carries only in-frame clones and drops some. This sample has tens of thousands of clones; just under 80% occur once, and the top ten carry roughly 1.4%. These receptors are not linked to any known antigen. The specimen was CD4+ T cells from PBMCs. Every receptor here comes from a man aged 55-75 years in good health and CMV-seronegative. Both conserved end residues are part of each CDR3. The D gene is left open where the match is weak. Clone size is not always given. Where it is, it says once, few, many or a class for expanded clones.

>-|TRBV7-2|TRBJ1-2|-
TGTGCCAGCAGCCTCGCGGGGGGGGCCTATGGCTACACCTTC
CASSLAGGAYGYTF
>TRBD1|TRBV18|TRBJ1-4|-
TGTGCCAGCTCACGATCGACAGGGGAACTGGAAAAACTGTTTTTT
CASSRSTGELEKLFF
>TRBD1|TRBV9|TRBJ2-3|-
TGTGCCAGCAGCGTAGAAGGGACAGTGTTCGTAGATACGCAGTATTTT
CASSVEGTVFVDTQYF
>-|TRBV7-9|TRBJ2-3|-
TGTGCCAGCAGCTTAGCGGGCGCGACCGGAGATACGCAGTATTTT
CASSLAGATGDTQYF
>-|TRBV28|TRBJ1-2|-
TGTGCCAGCAGTAGGGCGAAGTTAAACTATGGCTACACCTTC
CASSRAKLNYGYTF
>-|TRBV5-6|TRBJ2-1|-
TGTGCCAGCAGCTTGGGTATTTTGCAAGCCTACAATGAGCAGTTCTTC
CASSLGILQAYNEQFF
>TRBD1|TRBV28|TRBJ1-2|-
TGTGCCAGCAGTGTGACAGGGGGGGGCTATGGCTACACCTTC
CASSVTGGGYGYTF
>-|TRBV5-1|TRBJ2-5|-
TGCGCCAGCAGTTCGACCGGGGGTGTACAGACCCAGTACTTC
CASSSTGGVQTQYF
>-|TRBV27|TRBJ2-7|-
TGTGCCAGACAGCAGGATAAAAGGCCCGAGCAGTACTTC
CARQQDKRPEQYF
>-|TRBV9|TRBJ2-3|-
TGTGCCAGCAGCGCGCGGAGGAACCACCCCCTGTACACAGATACGCAGTATTTT
CASSARRNHPLYTDTQYF
>-|TRBV6-5|TRBJ2-2|-
TGTGCCAGCAGACCCGGGACATTATACACCGGGGAGCTGTTTTTT
CASRPGTLYTGELFF
>TRBD2|TRBV5-6|TRBJ2-1|-
TGTGCCAGCAGCTCGGGAGGGGACACCCTAGAGCAGTTCTTC
CASSSGGDTLEQFF
>TRBD1|TRBV5-1|TRBJ1-1|few
TGCGCCAGCAGCTTGGTGGCCAGGGGGCTCCCTTACACTGAAGCTTTCTTT
CASSLVARGLPYTEAFF
>-|TRBV6-1|TRBJ1-2|-
TGTGCCACCGGGGGTAACTATGGCTACACCTTC
CATGGNYGYTF